The present TCR beta chain was sequenced within a study of blood T cell repertoires in COVID-19. Study summary: COVID-19 samples, acute and convalescent, were from the United States, Italy and Spain. Sample material is recorded as cDNA or gDNA derived from T cells, B-cell-depleted T cells, or PBMCs.

The CDR3 length is 17 residues. Germline loops: CDR1 KGHSH, CDR2 LQKENI. Unmatched junction bases numbered 8, after V lost 2 bases and J lost 5 bases. The authors' processing: Amplification with reference gene primers provided the estimates of nucleated cell counts. The assay was immunoSEQ multiplex PCR, and TCRdb's table has in-frame clones only and misses some. That table is the source of V, J and clone size, and D and trimming were worked out from the DNA. The profile shows fewer than 250,000 clones, about 89% of them singletons. The chain uses TRBV18 and TRBJ2-1, with TRBD2 identical over 11 bases. This clonotype originated in a man between 60 and 70 years old who had recovered from COVID-19. The source material was peripheral blood. CDR3 amino acids: CASSPNSGTSGNNEQFF. DNA of the CDR3: TGTGCCAGCTCACCAAATTCCGGGACTAGCGGAAACAATGAGCAGTTCTTC.